This entry describes one T cell receptor (beta chain). V lost 7 bases, J lost 5 bases, and 7 bases stayed unmatched. The CDR3 has 15 residues. The V gene's germline CDR1 is SGHRS and CDR2 YFSETQ. This sample was included in a study of blood T cell repertoires in COVID-19. Authors' analysis steps: Researchers report that nucleated cell counts were estimated from reference gene primer amplification. Using immunoSEQ multiplex PCR, the repertoire was profiled, and TCRdb retains in-frame clones only, with some absent. That table is the source of V, J and clone size, and D and trimming were worked out from the DNA. The profile shows 80,000 to 100,000 clones, almost 80% of them singletons.

The receptor comes from a human donor in a cohort sampled during active COVID-19. The sequenced sample was peripheral blood. J is TRBJ2-1 and V is TRBV5-1; 12 bases map to TRBD2. The CDR3 DNA is TGCGCCAGCCGTGCTAGCGGGGGGGGGCACAATGAGCAGTTCTTC. Its translation is CASRASGGGHNEQFF.